Shown below are 14 T cell receptor beta chains from a single sample sequenced in a study of shared clonotypes between healthy human individuals. Only in-frame clones appear in the TCRdb table, and some are missing; sequencing was by immunoSEQ multiplex PCR. The table lists 2 million to 2.5 million clones, 92% of them singletons, with 0.3% to 0.45% in the top ten. The specimen sequenced was naive CD4+ T cells from PBMCs. The subset was: CD45RA+ positively selected. The origin of the receptors is a young man in good health. Some clones in this sample may be carry-over from other donors' samples.

V usage is TRBV28 and J usage is TRBJ2-5; 7 bases align to TRBD2. The V gene's germline CDR1 is MDHEN and CDR2 SYDVKM. CDR3 length: 18 residues. Germline trimming cut 5 bases from V and 2 bases from J; bases unmatched to any gene: 17. This chain's CDR3 is CASSPPQRASGWQETQYF. In DNA form, the CDR3 reads TGTGCCAGCAGTCCCCCCCAGAGGGCTAGCGGCTGGCAAGAGACCCAGTACTTC.

The rearrangement uses TRBV5-6 and TRBJ1-3, with a tentative D call TRBD1 (5 bases). Germline CDR1 SGHDT, CDR2 YYEEEE. This CDR3 has 16 residues. Between the trimmed V and J ends, which lost 0 bases and 0 bases, there was a span of 10 bases. The CDR3 DNA follows: TGTGCCAGCAGCTTGGCAGGGACCAACTCTGGAAACACCATATATTTT. Translation gives CASSLAGTNSGNTIYF.

The CDR3 is CASSLVGAQETQYF. In nucleotides, the CDR3 is TGCGCCAGCAGCTTGGTAGGGGCACAAGAGACCCAGTACTTC. This chain links TRBV5-1 with TRBJ2-5, with D possibly being TRBD1 (5 bases). V gave up 0 bases and J gave up 2 bases, with 8 bases separating them. Germline CDR1 reads SGHRS; CDR2 reads YFSETQ. CDR3 length equals 14 residues.

This sequence joins TRBV5-1 and TRBJ2-6; D is uncertain. The V gene lost 2 bases and the J gene lost 0 bases, with 6 bases spanning the gap. The CDR3 sequence is 15 residues long. Per the germline V gene, CDR1 is SGHRS and CDR2 is YFSETQ. CDR3 nucleotides: TGCGCCAGCAGCTTTGGTCGCTCTGGGGCCAACGTCCTGACTTTC. It yields the protein CASSFGRSGANVLTF.

The chain employs TRBV5-4 and TRBJ1-2, with 7 bases identical to TRBD1. Germline V CDR1 and CDR2: SGHNT, YYREEE (reference sequence). The junction had 10 bases not matched to a gene; V was cut back by 3 bases and J by 8 bases. The CDR3 runs 14 residues. The chain's CDR3 is CASSWNDRVAGYTF. CDR3 in DNA: TGTGCCAGCAGCTGGAACGACAGGGTCGCAGGCTACACCTTC.

CDR3 bases: TGTGCCAGCAGCACTCGGACAGGCTGGCAGCCCCAGCATTTT. It is translated as CASSTRTGWQPQHF. The chain employs TRBV7-2 and TRBJ1-5, with TRBD1 matching 7 bases. This CDR3 contains 14 residues. The germline V gene encodes CDR1 SGHTA and CDR2 FQGNSA. V lost 5 bases, J lost 7 bases, and 8 bases stayed unmatched.

The chain is built from TRBV7-9 and TRBJ1-1, with D tentatively TRBD1 (5 bases). This CDR3 is built from 16 residues. Trimming took off 1 base at V and 3 bases at J, with 15 bases between the two ends. CDR1 SEHNR and CDR2 FQNEAQ come from the germline V gene (reference sequence). DNA of the CDR3: TGTGCCAGCAGCTTAGGAGGGGCAGGGCCTTACACTGAAGCTTTCTTT. It translates to CASSLGGAGPYTEAFF.

CDR3 sequence: CASSLSASGETQYF. The DNA for the CDR3 is TGCGCCAGCAGCTTGTCGGCTAGCGGAGAGACCCAGTACTTC. The V call is TRBV5-1, the J call TRBJ2-5; 7 bases agree with TRBD2. The CDR3 covers 14 residues. Looked up from germline, CDR1 is SGHRS and CDR2 is YFSETQ. The V and J ends lost 1 base and 4 bases, in that order; junction bases with no gene match: 4.

The chain links TRBV19 to TRBJ2-7, with 7 bases fitting TRBD1. The junction had 7 bases not matched to a gene; V was cut back by 3 bases and J by 2 bases. CDR3 length equals 15 residues. The germline CDR1 and CDR2 sequences are LNHDA and SQIVND (reference sequence). The CDR3 DNA follows: TGTGCCAGTAGTATTCTGGGGGACAGAACCTACGAGCAGTACTTC. Protein sequence: CASSILGDRTYEQYF.

DNA for the CDR3: TGTGCCAGCAGCGCGCGGCCCGGGGGCGACCAAGAGACCCAGTACTTC. Protein: CASSARPGGDQETQYF. The chain has TRBV9 and TRBJ2-5; D may be TRBD1 or TRBD2 (6 bases each). The CDR3 runs 16 residues. Between the trimmed V and J ends, which lost 3 bases and 0 bases, there was a span of 15 bases. Per the germline V gene, CDR1 is SGDLS and CDR2 is YYNGEE.

The CDR3 DNA reads as TGTGCCATCAGTGGGGGGGACAGATCCTACGAGCAGTACTTC. Protein sequence: CAISGGDRSYEQYF. V and J are TRBV10-3 and TRBJ2-7; tentative D call: TRBD1 (7 bases). This CDR3 comprises 14 residues. Trimming removed 4 bases at V and 1 base at J, with 11 bases between. Per germline, CDR1 ENHRY and CDR2 SYGVKD.

The chain recombines TRBV5-1 with TRBJ1-1, with D possibly TRBD1 on 6 matching bases. Per the germline V gene, CDR1 is SGHRS and CDR2 is YFSETQ. V shed 0 bases and J shed 1 base, with 10 bases lying between them. The CDR3 has 15 residues. The chain's CDR3 is CASSLDVGGNTEAFF. The DNA of the CDR3 is TGCGCCAGCAGCTTGGATGTAGGGGGGAACACTGAAGCTTTCTTT.

V and J are TRBV27 and TRBJ2-1; TRBD1 agrees at 8 bases. CDR1 MNHEY and CDR2 SMNVEV come from the germline V gene (reference sequence). The CDR3 sequence is 14 residues long. Losses at the gene ends were 7 bases for V and 8 bases for J; bases not matched to a gene: 10. The DNA for the CDR3 is TGTGCCAGCACGTACGACAGGGGTTTGGATGAGCAGTTCTTC. Translation: CASTYDRGLDEQFF.

CDR3 in amino acids: CASSLRGQPFTDTQYF. CDR3 in DNA: TGCGCCAGCAGCTTGAGGGGACAGCCTTTCACAGATACGCAGTATTTT. This sequence joins TRBV5-1 and TRBJ2-3, with 7 bases that match TRBD1. Per germline, CDR1 SGHRS and CDR2 YFSETQ. Unmatched junction bases numbered 7, after V lost 1 base and J lost 2 bases. CDR3 length: 16 residues.